These 23 T cell receptor beta chains share one sample of origin, sequenced in a study of blood T cells in healthy people across ages. Primers used in a second PCR of roughly 6 to 11 cycles were a sample-barcoded 5' primer and a J-beta primer mix. MiXCR, applied by TCRdb to the 5' RACE reads, yields one record per CDR3 protein. The sample includes around 790,000 distinct CDR3 sequences, 44% of them seen just once. Specimen: blood. Receptor source: a man aged 60 to 75 in good health.

With regard to this clonotype: Possible read error: a much larger clone is one base away. This sequence joins TRBV10-3 and TRBJ2-3, with D perhaps TRBD2 (6 bases). Trimming left V 0 bases short and J 0 bases short, with 13 bases between. Germline loops: CDR1 ENHRY, CDR2 SYGVKD. The CDR3 is 17 amino acids. The DNA for the CDR3 is TGTGCCATCAGTGAGTCCCCTAGCGTCTCTAGCACAGATACGCAGTATTTT. Protein: CAISESPSVSSTDTQYF.

V gene TRBV7-2 combines with J gene TRBJ1-1; D gene unclear. Between the trimmed V and J ends, which lost 5 bases and 4 bases, there was a span of 11 bases. The CDR3 is 13 amino acids. Germline CDR1 and CDR2: SGHTA and FQGNSA. The CDR3 reads CASSETWGTEAFF. The CDR3 DNA follows: TGTGCCAGCAGCGAAACTTGGGGCACTGAAGCTTTCTTT.

The DNA for the CDR3 is TGTGCCAGCGATAGGGGGATCACTGAAGCTTTCTTT. Protein product: CASDRGITEAFF. The rearrangement joins TRBV7-9 to TRBJ1-1; possible D gene TRBD1, 6 bases. Germline V gene lookup returns CDR1 SEHNR and CDR2 FQNEAQ (reference sequence). The ends were cut back, 8 bases at V and 4 bases at J, with 11 bases in the middle. The CDR3 runs to 12 residues.

This chain links TRBV5-1 with TRBJ1-4; 7 bases line up with TRBD1. From germline, CDR1 is SGHRS and CDR2 YFSETQ. The V gene end was trimmed by 6 bases and the J gene end by 2 bases; junction bases not matched to a gene: 10. This CDR3 spans 16 amino acids. CDR3 sequence reads: CASNRVPTGTNEKLFF. CDR3 coding DNA: TGCGCCAGCAACAGGGTTCCGACAGGGACTAATGAAAAACTGTTTTTT. Filled out from reference TRBV5-1 and TRBJ1-4, the complete variable domain reads KAGVTQTPRYLIKTRGQQVTLSCSPISGHRSVSWYQQTPGQGLQFLFEYFSETQRNKGNFPGRFSGRQFSNSRSEMNVSTLELGDSALYLCASNRVPTGTNEKLFFGSGTQLSVL.

This clonotype was found a few times. The chain recombines TRBV10-3 with TRBJ2-7, with D unresolved. Germline CDR1 is ENHRY and CDR2 is SYGVKD. The length of the CDR3 is 13 residues. The V and J ends lost 3 bases and 2 bases respectively, with 8 bases between them. The CDR3 protein is CAISDGRTYEQYF. The CDR3 DNA sequence: TGTGCCATCAGTGATGGCAGAACCTACGAGCAGTACTTC.

The J gene is TRBJ2-3, the V gene TRBV7-2; possibly TRBD1 for D (6 bases). CDR1 is SGHTA and CDR2 is FQGNSA in the germline V gene. This CDR3 region has 14 residues. V dropped 1 base and J dropped 4 bases, with 9 bases sitting between them. The CDR3 region is CASSLGTGPDTQYF. The CDR3 nucleotides read TGTGCCAGCAGCTTAGGTACAGGGCCAGATACGCAGTATTTT.

This clonotype came up once. The rearrangement joins TRBV12-3 or TRBV12-4 to TRBJ1-1; 10 nucleotides match TRBD1. V gave up 0 bases and J gave up 6 bases; unmatched junction bases: 7. The CDR3 contains 16 residues. For the CDR3, the DNA is TGTGCCAGCAGTTTAGCGCGACAGGGGGCGCGGGCTGAAGCTTTCTTT. Amino acid sequence: CASSLARQGARAEAFF.

The chain carries TRBV3-1 and TRBJ1-1; TRBD1 might be the D (6 bases). The V end was cut by 4 bases, the J end by 0 bases, with 18 bases between. The V gene's germline CDR1 is LGHDT and CDR2 YNNKEL (reference sequence). CDR3 size: 17 residues. CDR3 protein: CASSPSPGTILNTEAFF. The CDR3 coding sequence is TGTGCCAGCAGCCCCAGTCCCGGGACAATTTTGAACACTGAAGCTTTCTTT. The complete variable domain, with remaining parts taken from reference TRBV3-1 and TRBJ1-1, reads DTAVSQTPKYLVTQMGNDKSIKCEQNLGHDTMYWYKQDSKKFLKIMFSYNNKELIINETVPNRFSPKSPDKAHLNLHINSLELGDSAVYFCASSPSPGTILNTEAFFGQGTRLTVV.

This chain links TRBV3-1 with TRBJ1-5; the D is unclear. With 2 bases removed from V and 9 bases from J, the gap between germline ends came to 11 bases. The CDR3 spans 13 residues. Per the germline V gene, CDR1 is LGHDT and CDR2 is YNNKEL (reference sequence). For the CDR3, the DNA is TGTGCCAGCAGCCAATCTCATCGACCGCCCCAGCATTTT. Encoded protein: CASSQSHRPPQHF.

The sample holds one count of this clonotype. V is TRBV18 and J is TRBJ2-1; D is undetermined. Trimming stripped 6 bases from V and 8 bases from J, with 8 bases between. This CDR3 spans 11 amino acids. Germline V gene data show CDR1 as KGHSH and CDR2 as LQKENI. The CDR3 loop reads CASSRNDEQFF. The CDR3 DNA reads TGTGCCAGCTCGCGAAACGATGAGCAGTTCTTC.

In this sample, this clonotype turned up a few times. J is TRBJ2-7 and V is TRBV12-5, with unresolved D. CDR1 and CDR2 (germline): LGHNT, FRNRAP. CDR3 size: 16 residues. V gave up 6 bases and J gave up 0 bases, with 18 bases separating them. The chain's CDR3 is CASGIKQTPNSYEQYF. CDR3 nucleotide sequence: TGTGCTAGTGGCATAAAACAGACTCCTAACTCCTACGAGCAGTACTTC.

This chain uses TRBV11-2 with TRBJ2-7; 7 bases line up with TRBD2. CDR1 and CDR2 (germline): SGHAT, FQNNGV. This CDR3 region has 17 residues. With 4 bases clipped from V and 4 bases from J, the junction kept 16 bases outside the gene matches. The CDR3 reads CASSSLTGAGGSYEQYF. The DNA for the CDR3 is TGTGCCAGCAGCTCGCTGACCGGGGCCGGGGGGTCTTACGAGCAGTACTTC.

The chain carries TRBV6-1 and TRBJ2-5; 9 bases align to TRBD1. V dropped 7 bases and J dropped 5; count of bases not matched to a gene: 8. Germline CDR1 MNHNS, CDR2 SASEGT. The CDR3 totals 14 residues. Here the CDR3 DNA reads TGTGCCAGCAACCCACAGGGGGCTGGTGAGACCCAGTACTTC. It is translated as CASNPQGAGETQYF.

The V and J genes are TRBV2 and TRBJ1-2, with TRBD1 identical over 8 bases. The germline V gene encodes CDR1 SNHLY and CDR2 FYNNEI. V lost 6 bases, J lost 8 bases, and 2 bases stayed unmatched. The length of the CDR3 is 11 residues. The CDR3 DNA is TGTGCCAGCAGGTCAGGGGGCGGCTACACCTTC. It specifies CASRSGGGYTF.

The chain carries TRBV9 and TRBJ2-6; the match to TRBD1 covers 12 bases. Germline loops: CDR1 SGDLS, CDR2 YYNGEE. This CDR3 is built from 19 residues. After removal of 5 bases from V and 1 base from J, the junction contained 10 bases not matched to a gene. CDR3 loop: CASSLKPGQGASGANVLTF. The DNA for the CDR3 is TGTGCCAGCAGTCTAAAACCGGGACAGGGGGCTTCTGGGGCCAACGTCCTGACTTTC.

V usage is TRBV7-2 and J usage is TRBJ2-4, with no clear D. The J call may be in error: the DNA end matches TRBJ2-7 better. The CDR3 contains 15 residues. Germline CDR1 reads SGHTA; CDR2 reads FQGNSA. The CDR3: CASSLAVDTSYEQYF. As DNA, the CDR3 is TGTGCCAGCAGCTTAGCGGTGGATACGAGTTACGAGCAGTACTTC.

In this sample, this clonotype turned up a few times. The V call is TRBV11-2, the J call TRBJ2-7; D perhaps matches TRBD1 (6 bases). The V end lost 5 bases, the J end lost 2 bases, and 16 bases lay between the germline ends. In germline, CDR1 is SGHAT, CDR2 FQNNGV. The CDR3 has 15 amino acids. The CDR3 DNA sequence: TGTGCCAGCAGCCAGGGGCCTAGGGATACCTACGAGCAGTACTTC. It yields the protein CASSQGPRDTYEQYF. Variable domain in full (rest from reference TRBV11-2 and TRBJ2-7): EAGVAQSPRYKIIEKRQSVAFWCNPISGHATLYWYQQILGQGPKLLIQFQNNGVVDDSQLPKDRFSAERLKGVDSTLKIQPAKLEDSAVYLCASSQGPRDTYEQYFGPGTRLTVT.

This chain uses TRBV7-2 with TRBJ2-1; TRBD2 aligns across 7 bases. Germline trimming cut 5 bases from V and 5 bases from J; bases unmatched to any gene: 9. This CDR3 has 15 amino acids. Germline V gives CDR1 SGHTA, CDR2 FQGNSA. As DNA, the CDR3 is TGTGCCAGCAGCCTCAGGTGGGGGGGGAACAATGAGCAGTTCTTC. This translates into CASSLRWGGNNEQFF.

The chain recombines TRBV9 with TRBJ2-5; 9 nucleotides line up with TRBD2. V dropped 4 bases and J dropped 11; count of bases not matched to a gene: 18. The germline V gene has CDR1 SGDLS and CDR2 YYNGEE. The CDR3 is 16 amino acids. The CDR3 DNA sequence: TGTGCCAGCAGCAGATACTTAGCGGGAGAGTACAATGAGCAGTACTTC. It yields the protein CASSRYLAGEYNEQYF.

CDR3 residues: CASSQRLYGYTF. CDR3 coding DNA: TGTGCCAGCAGCCAGCGTTTGTATGGCTACACCTTC. The chain combines TRBV12-3 or TRBV12-4 with TRBJ1-2; no clear D. The CDR3 loop spans 12 amino acids. Trimming removed 6 bases at V and 5 bases at J, with 10 bases between.

This clonotype was observed a handful of times. The chain carries TRBV7-2 and TRBJ2-1; 14 nucleotides line up with TRBD2. J lost 7 bases, V lost 4 bases, and 9 bases had no gene match. The germline V gene encodes CDR1 SGHTA and CDR2 FQGNSA. The CDR3 totals 17 residues. Here the CDR3 reads CASSYGTSGGGRNEQFF. DNA of the CDR3: TGTGCCAGCAGCTACGGGACTAGCGGGGGAGGGAGGAATGAGCAGTTCTTC.

The sample holds a few counts of this clonotype. CDR3: CASSPGRTHDTQYF. The CDR3 DNA reads TGTGCCAGCTCACCCGGCCGGACACACGATACGCAGTATTTT. The chain carries TRBV18 and TRBJ2-3, with a weak D call TRBD1 (5 bases). CDR1 is KGHSH and CDR2 is LQKENI in the germline V gene. This CDR3 is 14 amino acids long. Trimming pared 3 bases from V and 6 bases from J, leaving 13 bases between. Combining the CDR3 with reference TRBV18 and TRBJ2-3 gives the whole variable domain NAGVMQNPRHLVRRRGQEARLRCSPMKGHSHVYWYRQLPEEGLKFMVYLQKENIIDESGMPKERFSAEFPKEGPSILRIQQVVRGDSAAYFCASSPGRTHDTQYFGPGTRLTVL.

The rearrangement joins TRBV5-6 to TRBJ2-7; 7 bases fit TRBD1. This CDR3 has 14 amino acids. The V segment lost 3 bases and the J segment 5 bases; nucleotides outside the gene matches: 8. CDR1 SGHDT and CDR2 YYEEEE come from the germline V gene. This chain's CDR3 is CASSSTGVRNEQYF. The DNA of the CDR3 is TGTGCCAGCAGCTCAACAGGGGTCAGAAACGAGCAGTACTTC.